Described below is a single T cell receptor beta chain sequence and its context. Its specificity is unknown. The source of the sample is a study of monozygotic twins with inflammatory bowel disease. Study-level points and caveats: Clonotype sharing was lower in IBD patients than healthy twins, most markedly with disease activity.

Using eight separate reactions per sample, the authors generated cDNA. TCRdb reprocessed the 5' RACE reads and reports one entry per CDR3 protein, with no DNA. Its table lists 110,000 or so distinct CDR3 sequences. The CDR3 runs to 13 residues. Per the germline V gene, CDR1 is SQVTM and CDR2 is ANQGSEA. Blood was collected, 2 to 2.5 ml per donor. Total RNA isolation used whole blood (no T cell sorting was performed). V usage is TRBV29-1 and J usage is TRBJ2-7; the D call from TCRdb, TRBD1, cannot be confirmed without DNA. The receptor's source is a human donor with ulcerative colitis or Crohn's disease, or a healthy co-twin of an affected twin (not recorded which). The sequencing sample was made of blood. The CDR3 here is CSVAPGQANEQYF.